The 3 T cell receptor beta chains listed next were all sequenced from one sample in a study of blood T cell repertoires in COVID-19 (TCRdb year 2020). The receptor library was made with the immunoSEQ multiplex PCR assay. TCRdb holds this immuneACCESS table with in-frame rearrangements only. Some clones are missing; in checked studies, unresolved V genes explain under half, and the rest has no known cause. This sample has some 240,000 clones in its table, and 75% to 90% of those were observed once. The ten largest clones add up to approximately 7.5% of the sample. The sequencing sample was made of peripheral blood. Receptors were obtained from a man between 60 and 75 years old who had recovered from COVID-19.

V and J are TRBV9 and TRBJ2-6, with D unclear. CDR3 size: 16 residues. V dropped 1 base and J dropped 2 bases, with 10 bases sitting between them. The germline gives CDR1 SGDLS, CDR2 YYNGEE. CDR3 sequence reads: CASSVHGPTGANVLTF. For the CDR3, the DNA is TGTGCCAGCAGCGTACACGGTCCTACTGGGGCCAACGTCCTGACTTTC. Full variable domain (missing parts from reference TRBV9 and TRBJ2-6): DSGVTQTPKHLITATGQRVTLRCSPRSGDLSVYWYQQSLDQGLQFLIQYYNGEERAKGNILERFSAQQFPDLHSELNLSSLELGDSALYFCASSVHGPTGANVLTFGAGSRLTVL.

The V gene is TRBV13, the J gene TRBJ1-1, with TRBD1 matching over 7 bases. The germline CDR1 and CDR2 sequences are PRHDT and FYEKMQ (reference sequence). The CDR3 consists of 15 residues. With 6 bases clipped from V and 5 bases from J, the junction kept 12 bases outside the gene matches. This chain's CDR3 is CASRKTTGPETEAFF. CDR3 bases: TGTGCCAGCAGGAAAACGACAGGGCCGGAGACTGAAGCTTTCTTT.

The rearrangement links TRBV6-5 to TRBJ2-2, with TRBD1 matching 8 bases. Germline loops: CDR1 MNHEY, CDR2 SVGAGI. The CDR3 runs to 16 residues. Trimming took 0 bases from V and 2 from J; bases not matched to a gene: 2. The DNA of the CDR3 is TGTGCCAGCAGTTACTCCCCAGGGGGCAACACCGGGGAGCTGTTTTTT. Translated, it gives CASSYSPGGNTGELFF.